This record looks at one T cell receptor (beta chain) sequence and its context. In the same sample, other DNA sequences code for this CDR3. The data are from a study of blood T cell repertoires in COVID-19. Assay: immunoSEQ multiplex PCR; the TCRdb copy retains only in-frame clones and omits some. The table includes hundreds of thousands of clones, around 91% detected once. In terms of age and location, participants ranged from about 18 to 90 years and lived in about two dozen US areas. Clinical histories supplied by participants themselves formed the basis of cohort assignment. Among Cohort 3 donors, those recovered had two negative PCRs, clearance, or symptom resolution. Germline V CDR1 and CDR2: MGHRA, YSYEKL. The CDR3 totals 15 residues. Trimming took 0 bases from V and 1 from J, leaving 7 bases between them.

The TCR comes from a man younger than 45 who had recovered from COVID-19. The V and J genes are TRBV4-1 and TRBJ2-1; D gene uncertain. Material: PBMCs or T cells enriched from blood (not recorded which). In nucleotides, the CDR3 is TGCGCCAGCAGCCAAGATTCGGGTTCCTACAATGAGCAGTTCTTC. Translated: CASSQDSGSYNEQFF.